Sequencing of this TCR beta chain was carried out in a study of long-term antiretroviral therapy in people with HIV. After removal of 4 bases from V and 6 bases from J, the junction contained 6 bases not matched to a gene. CDR1 is SGHTA and CDR2 is FQGTGA in the germline V gene. The CDR3 length is 14 residues. Survey-level immunoSEQ v3.0 assays were run. Profiling relied on immunoSEQ multiplex PCR, and the TCRdb table lists in-frame clones only, not all of them. The sample has roughly 42,000 clones, around nine tenths seen once; the top ten hold about 5%. Source: unsorted PBMCs, taken 0.1 years before starting antiretroviral therapy. This clonotype was sampled from a woman in her 50s with HIV. The rearrangement joins TRBV7-3 to TRBJ2-7, with 10 positions matching TRBD2. CDR3 residues: CASSWSGGAPEQYF. The CDR3 DNA reads TGTGCCAGCAGCTGGAGCGGGGGGGCCCCCGAGCAGTACTTC.